The 9 T cell receptor beta chains reported below all come from one sample, sequenced in a study of CD4 T cells in relation to SARS-CoV-2 and coronaviruses. Profiling relied on immunoSEQ multiplex PCR, and the TCRdb table lists in-frame clones only, not all of them. The sample consists of 20,000 to 30,000 clones, less than 85% of them appearing once. No antigen has been assigned to these receptors. CD4+ T cells from unexposed donors were obtained before the COVID-19 pandemic (2011-2018). The cells were cultured for about 10 days before CD4+ T cells were isolated. The sequencing input was CD4+ T cells from PBMCs, cultured in vitro. The origin of the receptors is a human donor in good health.

The CDR3 DNA is TGTGCCAGCAGTGAAACAGGGACAGATGGCTACGAGCAGTACTTC. This codes for CASSETGTDGYEQYF. The V call is TRBV6-1, the J call TRBJ2-7; 7 nucleotides align to TRBD1. Germline V CDR1 and CDR2: MNHNS, SASEGT. With V trimmed by 2 bases and J by 3 bases, 7 bases remained unmatched. The CDR3 extends over 15 amino acids.

The rearrangement links TRBV5-1 to TRBJ2-2; D ambiguous. Trimming took off 3 bases at V and 2 bases at J, with 8 bases between the two ends. CDR1 is SGHRS and CDR2 is YFSETQ in the germline V gene. This CDR3 has 14 amino acids. Here the CDR3 DNA reads TGCGCCAGCAGCTCCCCTACAAACACCGGGGAGCTGTTTTTT. Translating gives CASSSPTNTGELFF.

The V gene is TRBV3-1 (or the pseudogene TRBV3-2), the J gene TRBJ2-7, with 9 bases lining up with TRBD2. CDR1 is LGHDT and CDR2 is YNNKEL in the germline V gene (reference sequence). Losses at the gene ends were 4 bases for V and 6 bases for J; bases not matched to a gene: 10. The CDR3 has 15 amino acids. CDR3 sequence reads: CASSPGLAIDVEQYF. The DNA for the CDR3 is TGTGCCAGCAGCCCCGGACTAGCGATAGACGTCGAGCAGTACTTC.

The V and J genes are TRBV19 and TRBJ2-2; D unclear. Germline lookup yields CDR1 LNHDA and CDR2 SQIVND (reference sequence). The CDR3 is 12 amino acids. Trimming removed 5 bases at V and 4 bases at J, with 5 bases between. CDR3: CASSPTTGELFF. In DNA form, the CDR3 reads TGTGCCAGTAGTCCTACCACCGGGGAGCTGTTTTTT.

The chain carries TRBV28 and TRBJ1-5; D is uncertain. CDR3 size: 13 residues. The germline V gene encodes CDR1 MDHEN and CDR2 SYDVKM. The V end was cut by 7 bases, the J end by 3 bases, with 10 bases between. CDR3 DNA: TGTGCCAGCACCCTTCAGATCAATCAGCCCCAGCATTTT. This encodes CASTLQINQPQHF.

This clone was picked up a small number of times. This rearrangement joins TRBV7-2 to TRBJ2-1, with 14 bases lining up with TRBD2. From germline, CDR1 is SGHTA and CDR2 FQGNSA. J lost 12 bases, V lost 8 bases, and 6 bases had no gene match. This CDR3 is built from 13 residues. This CDR3 is CASGTSGRLGQFF. As DNA, the CDR3 is TGTGCCAGCGGGACTAGCGGGAGACTAGGGCAGTTCTTC.

The CDR3 here is CASNFGGTVLSRNEQFF. In DNA, the CDR3 is TGCGCCAGCAACTTTGGGGGGACAGTCCTCTCTCGCAATGAGCAGTTCTTC. The chain recombines TRBV4-1 with TRBJ2-1; the D gene is possibly TRBD1 (7 bases). Germline CDR1 MGHRA, CDR2 YSYEKL. Trimming took off 7 bases at V and 6 bases at J, with 25 bases between the two ends. This CDR3 comprises 17 residues.

V gene TRBV7-2 combines with J gene TRBJ2-1, with D unresolved. This CDR3 region has 14 residues. Trimming took 4 bases from V and 8 from J, leaving 15 bases between them. Germline V CDR1 and CDR2: SGHTA, FQGNSA. This chain's CDR3 is CASSSYLSTDEQFF. CDR3 nucleotide sequence: TGTGCCAGCAGCTCGTACTTGTCCACGGATGAGCAGTTCTTC. Based on the CDR3 plus reference TRBV7-2 and TRBJ2-1, the full variable domain is GAGVSQSPSNKVTEKGKDVELRCDPISGHTALYWYRQSLGQGLEFLIYFQGNSAPDKSGLPSDRFSAERTGGSVSTLTIQRTQQEDSAVYLCASSSYLSTDEQFFGPGTRLTVL.

The chain couples TRBV7-8 to TRBJ2-6, with D perhaps matching TRBD2 (6 bases). CDR1 and CDR2 (germline): SGHVS, FQNEAQ. Trimming took 3 bases from V and 2 from J, leaving 8 bases between them. This CDR3 has 15 residues. CDR3 DNA: TGTGCCAGCAGCTTGGGGGGTGCTGGGGCCAACGTCCTGACTTTC. Protein product: CASSLGGAGANVLTF. Variable domain in full (rest from reference TRBV7-8 and TRBJ2-6): GAGVSQSPRYKVAKRGQDVALRCDPISGHVSLFWYQQALGQGPEFLTYFQNEAQLDKSGLPSDRFFAERPEGSVSTLKIQRTQQEDSAVYLCASSLGGAGANVLTFGAGSRLTVL.